A single sample gave rise to the 18 T cell receptor beta chains below, sequenced in a study of regulatory T cells in long-lasting Graves disease. Time point in this sample: persistent/refractory GD, antithyroid drugs over 5 years with positive TRAb. RNA from PBMCs was the source of the TCR library. HTBI primers from iRepertoire and Arm-PCR of CDR3 regions yielded the TCR beta libraries. TCRdb reanalysed the multiplex PCR reads using MiXCR and keeps one entry per CDR3 protein. The profile shows over 450,000 distinct CDR3 sequences, roughly a fifth of them singletons. The sample was peripheral blood mononuclear cells (PBMCs), taken when the disease was refractory, from a patient treated with antithyroid drugs. These TCRs come from a female donor with Graves disease.

This clonotype was seen repeatedly, ten times or more. This rearrangement joins TRBV12-3 or TRBV12-4 to TRBJ2-7; 9 bases align to TRBD2. The CDR3 is made up of 15 amino acids. The V gene end was trimmed by 1 base and the J gene end by 6 bases; junction bases not matched to a gene: 7. The chain's CDR3 is CASSLVGTSFPEQYF. In DNA form, the CDR3 reads TGTGCCAGCAGTTTAGTAGGGACTAGCTTCCCCGAGCAGTACTTC.

This clonotype appeared many times. The chain combines TRBV15 with TRBJ1-4; D unclear. The germline V gene encodes CDR1 LNHNV and CDR2 YYDKDF (reference sequence). Trimming removed 0 bases from V and 2 bases from J, with 7 bases in between. This CDR3 contains 15 residues. Here the CDR3 DNA reads TGTGCCACCAGCAGAGATTTCGGGACTAATGAAAAACTGTTTTTT. This codes for CATSRDFGTNEKLFF.

This sequence joins TRBV11-2 and TRBJ1-1; D is possibly TRBD1 (6 bases). CDR1 is SGHAT and CDR2 is FQNNGV in the germline V gene. The CDR3 loop spans 15 amino acids. V gave up 1 base and J gave up 4 bases, with 13 bases separating them. The DNA of the CDR3 is TGTGCCAGCAGCTTAGGTACAGGGCTCCCCACTGAAGCTTTCTTT. It encodes CASSLGTGLPTEAFF.

The V gene is TRBV2, the J gene TRBJ2-3, with 10 bases lining up with TRBD1. This CDR3 contains 14 residues. Trimming removed 10 bases from V and 4 bases from J; junction bases left unmatched: 8. CDR1 is SNHLY and CDR2 is FYNNEI in the germline V gene. CDR3 region: CATSGTGVADTQYF. CDR3 sequence (DNA): TGTGCCACCTCCGGGACAGGGGTTGCAGATACGCAGTATTTT.

The rearrangement joins TRBV6-1 to TRBJ2-7; D not resolved. The V end lost 1 base, the J end lost 3 bases, and 7 bases lay between the germline ends. The length of the CDR3 is 13 residues. Looked up from germline, CDR1 is MNHNS and CDR2 is SASEGT. CDR3 protein: CASSEGASYEQYF. DNA of the CDR3: TGTGCCAGCAGTGAAGGGGCAAGCTACGAGCAGTACTTC.

This clonotype was detected a few times. The rearrangement joins TRBV20-1 to TRBJ1-3; TRBD1 agrees at 8 bases. Germline values: CDR1 DFQATT, CDR2 SNEGSKA (reference sequence). The V segment lost 7 bases and the J segment 1 base; nucleotides outside the gene matches: 3. CDR3 length: 13 amino acids. CDR3 coding DNA: TGCAGTGGGACAGGGCTTTCTGGAAACACCATATATTTT. The encoded protein is CSGTGLSGNTIYF.

This clonotype was seen repeatedly, ten times or more. The chain has TRBV2 and TRBJ1-2; TRBD1 matches at 8 bases. The CDR3 totals 15 residues. The J segment lost 1 base and the V segment lost 6 bases, leaving 7 bases of the junction unmatched. In germline, CDR1 is SNHLY, CDR2 FYNNEI. Written as DNA, the CDR3 is TGTGCCAGCAGCCTGGACAGGGAACTTAACTATGGCTACACCTTC. Translation gives CASSLDRELNYGYTF.

This clonotype was found many times. The chain recombines TRBV28 with TRBJ1-1, with D possibly being TRBD1 (5 bases). Germline V gene data show CDR1 as MDHEN and CDR2 as SYDVKM. The CDR3 contains 14 residues. V lost 6 bases and J 0 bases, leaving 11 bases between the germline ends. The CDR3 spells CASSQGTMNTEAFF. The CDR3 DNA is TGTGCCAGCAGCCAAGGGACGATGAACACTGAAGCTTTCTTT. Full variable domain (missing parts from reference TRBV28 and TRBJ1-1): DVKVTQSSRYLVKRTGEKVFLECVQDMDHENMFWYRQDPGLGLRLIYFSYDVKMKEKGDIPEGYSVSREKKERFSLILESASTNQTSMYLCASSQGTMNTEAFFGQGTRLTVV.

This clonotype was recorded a few times. The gene calls are TRBV7-9 and TRBJ2-5; 7 nucleotides line up with TRBD2. The V and J ends lost 0 bases and 2 bases, in that order; junction bases with no gene match: 12. The CDR3 extends over 18 amino acids. Germline CDR1 reads SEHNR; CDR2 reads FQNEAQ (reference sequence). The CDR3 is CASSLAPLGLAAQETQYF. CDR3 bases: TGTGCCAGCAGCTTAGCGCCCTTGGGGCTAGCGGCTCAAGAGACCCAGTACTTC.

The chain recombines TRBV25-1 with TRBJ2-5; tentative D call: TRBD2 (6 bases). Trimming took 10 bases from V and 3 from J, leaving 12 bases between them. The CDR3 length is 12 residues. Germline loops: CDR1 MGHDK, CDR2 SYGVNS. CDR3 nucleotide sequence: TGTGCCACCTTTGGAGGGAAAGAGACCCAGTACTTC. This gives the protein CATFGGKETQYF. Full variable domain (missing parts from reference TRBV25-1 and TRBJ2-5): EADIYQTPRYLVIGTGKKITLECSQTMGHDKMYWYQQDPGMELHLIHYSYGVNSTEKGDLSSESTVSRIRTEHFPLTLESARPSHTSQYLCATFGGKETQYFGPGTRLLVL.

The DNA for the CDR3 is TGTGCCACCAGCAGAGATCGGGGGGTCAGTAGCAATCAGCCCCAGCATTTT. It is translated as CATSRDRGVSSNQPQHF. V and J are TRBV15 and TRBJ1-5; D might be TRBD1 (5 bases). V was shortened by 0 bases and J by 0 bases, with 12 bases between the two germline ends. The CDR3 contains 17 residues. Germline assignment: CDR1 LNHNV and CDR2 YYDKDF (reference sequence). Based on the CDR3 plus reference TRBV15 and TRBJ1-5, the full variable domain is DAMVIQNPRYQVTQFGKPVTLSCSQTLNHNVMYWYQQKSSQAPKLLFHYYDKDFNNEADTPDNFQSRRPNTSFCFLDIRSPGLGDTAMYLCATSRDRGVSSNQPQHFGDGTRLSIL.

V and J are TRBV28 and TRBJ2-1, with 11 nucleotides matching TRBD2. Germline-derived CDR1 and CDR2 are MDHEN and SYDVKM. Trimming at V came to 8 bases and at J to 4 bases, leaving 4 bases not matched to a gene. The CDR3 is 14 residues long. DNA of the CDR3: TGTGCCAGCCTTAGCGGGAGGGTGTACAATGAGCAGTTCTTC. Protein product: CASLSGRVYNEQFF.

This clonotype appeared many times. The chain uses TRBV28 and TRBJ1-5; no definite D call. Deletions cut 10 bases from V and 0 bases from J, with 7 bases between. The CDR3 sequence is 12 residues long. CDR1 is MDHEN, CDR2 SYDVKM, per germline. CDR3 loop: CANSNSNQPQHF. The CDR3 DNA follows: TGTGCCAATTCGAATAGCAATCAGCCCCAGCATTTT.

This clonotype was counted many times. The CDR3, as DNA: TGTGCCAGCACCAAACAGGGGGCTGGCGAGCAGTACTTC. Its protein product is CASTKQGAGEQYF. This sequence joins TRBV27 and TRBJ2-7; 9 positions agree with TRBD1. The trim removed 7 bases at V and 6 bases at J, leaving 7 bases unmatched. The CDR3 loop spans 13 amino acids. Germline lookup yields CDR1 MNHEY and CDR2 SMNVEV (reference sequence).

This clonotype has a handful of counts. The rearrangement uses TRBV27 and TRBJ1-2; D is ambiguous. V was trimmed by 5 bases and J by 7 bases, leaving 20 bases between them. This CDR3 comprises 15 residues. Germline V gene data show CDR1 as MNHEY and CDR2 as SMNVEV (reference sequence). Here the CDR3 reads CASSPFDTMSGGYTF. CDR3 bases: TGTGCCAGCAGTCCATTCGACACAATGTCTGGTGGCTACACCTTC.

This chain uses TRBV11-2 with TRBJ2-2, with 12 bases fitting TRBD2. CDR1 and CDR2 from the germline V gene are SGHAT and FQNNGV. The CDR3 is made up of 17 amino acids. After removal of 1 base from V and 4 bases from J, the junction contained 4 bases not matched to a gene. The CDR3 loop reads CASSLGLAGAGTGELFF. The DNA for the CDR3 is TGTGCCAGCAGCTTAGGACTAGCGGGGGCGGGCACCGGGGAGCTGTTTTTT.

This clonotype was picked up a small number of times. The chain has TRBV6-1 and TRBJ2-7, with 7 bases fitting TRBD1. Germline loops: CDR1 MNHNS, CDR2 SASEGT. Germline trimming cut 6 bases from V and 2 bases from J; bases unmatched to any gene: 13. CDR3 length: 16 amino acids. As DNA, the CDR3 is TGTGCCAGCAGCGCAAAACCGGGACAGTTAACCTACGAGCAGTACTTC. Amino acid sequence: CASSAKPGQLTYEQYF.

There are many counts of this clonotype. The chain joins TRBV2 to TRBJ2-7, with 7 bases identical to TRBD1. V was clipped by 7 bases and J by 0 bases; unmatched bases: 3. Germline values: CDR1 SNHLY, CDR2 FYNNEI. The CDR3 totals 13 residues. The CDR3 nucleotides read TGTGCCAGCATAGGGGACAGCTCCTACGAGCAGTACTTC. Protein product: CASIGDSSYEQYF.